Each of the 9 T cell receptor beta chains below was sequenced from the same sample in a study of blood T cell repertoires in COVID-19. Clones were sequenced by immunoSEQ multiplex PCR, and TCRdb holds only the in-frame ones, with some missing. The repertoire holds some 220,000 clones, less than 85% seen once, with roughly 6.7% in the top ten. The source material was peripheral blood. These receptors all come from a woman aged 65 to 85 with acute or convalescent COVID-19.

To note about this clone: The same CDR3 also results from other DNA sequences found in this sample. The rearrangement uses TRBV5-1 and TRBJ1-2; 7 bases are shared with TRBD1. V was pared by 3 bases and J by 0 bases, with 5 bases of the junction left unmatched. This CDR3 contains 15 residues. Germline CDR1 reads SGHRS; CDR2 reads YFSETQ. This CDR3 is CASSSGTVTNYGYTF. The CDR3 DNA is TGCGCCAGCAGCTCCGGGACAGTAACTAACTATGGCTACACCTTC.

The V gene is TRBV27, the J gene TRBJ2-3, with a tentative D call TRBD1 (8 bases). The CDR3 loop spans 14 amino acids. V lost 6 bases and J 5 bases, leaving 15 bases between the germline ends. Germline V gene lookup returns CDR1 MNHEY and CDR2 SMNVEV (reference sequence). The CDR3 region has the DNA TGTGCCAGCAGCTTAACAGGGGGGGAAGATACGCAGTATTTT. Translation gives CASSLTGGEDTQYF.

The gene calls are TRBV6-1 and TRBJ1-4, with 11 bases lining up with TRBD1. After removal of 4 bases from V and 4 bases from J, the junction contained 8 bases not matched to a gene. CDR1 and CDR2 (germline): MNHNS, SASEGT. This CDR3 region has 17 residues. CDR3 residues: CASSVSGTGGINEKLFF. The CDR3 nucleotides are TGTGCCAGCAGTGTATCCGGGACAGGGGGAATTAATGAAAAACTGTTTTTT.

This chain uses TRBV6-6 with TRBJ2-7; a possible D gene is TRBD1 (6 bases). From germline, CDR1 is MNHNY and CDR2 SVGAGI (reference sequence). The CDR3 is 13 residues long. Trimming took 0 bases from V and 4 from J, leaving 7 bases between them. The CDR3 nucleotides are TGTGCCAGCAGTTACTCGAGGGGGTACGAGCAGTACGTC. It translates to CASSYSRGYEQYV.

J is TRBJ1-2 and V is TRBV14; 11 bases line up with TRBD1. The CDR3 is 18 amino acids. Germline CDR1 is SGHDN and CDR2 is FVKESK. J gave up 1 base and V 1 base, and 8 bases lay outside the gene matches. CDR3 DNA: TGTGCCAGCAGCCAAGGCGTTGGACAGGGGGCTTTTAACTATGGCTACACCTTC. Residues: CASSQGVGQGAFNYGYTF.

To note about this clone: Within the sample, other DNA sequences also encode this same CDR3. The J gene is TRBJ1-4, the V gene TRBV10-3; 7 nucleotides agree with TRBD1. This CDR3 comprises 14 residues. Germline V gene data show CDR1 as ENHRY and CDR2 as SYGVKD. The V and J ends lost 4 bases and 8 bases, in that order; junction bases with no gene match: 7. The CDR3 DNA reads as TGTGCCATCAGTGGTGGTCAGGGGGGCGAAAAACTGTTTTTT. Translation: CAISGGQGGEKLFF.

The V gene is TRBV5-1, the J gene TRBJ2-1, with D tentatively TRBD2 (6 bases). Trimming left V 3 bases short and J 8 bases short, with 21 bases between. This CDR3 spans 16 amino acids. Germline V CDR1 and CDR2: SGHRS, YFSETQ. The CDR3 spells CASSWGTSQASHEQFF. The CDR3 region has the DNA TGCGCCAGCAGCTGGGGGACTTCCCAGGCCAGTCATGAGCAGTTCTTC. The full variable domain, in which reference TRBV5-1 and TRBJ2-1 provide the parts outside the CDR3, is KAGVTQTPRYLIKTRGQQVTLSCSPISGHRSVSWYQQTPGQGLQFLFEYFSETQRNKGNFPGRFSGRQFSNSRSEMNVSTLELGDSALYLCASSWGTSQASHEQFFGPGTRLTVL.

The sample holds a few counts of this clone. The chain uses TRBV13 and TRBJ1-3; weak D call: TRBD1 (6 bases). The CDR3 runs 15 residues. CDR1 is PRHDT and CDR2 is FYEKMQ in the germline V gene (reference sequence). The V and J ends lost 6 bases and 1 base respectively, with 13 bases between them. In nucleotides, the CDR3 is TGTGCCAGCAGTTGGGGGCGCGAGTCTGGAAACACCATATATTTT. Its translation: CASSWGRESGNTIYF.

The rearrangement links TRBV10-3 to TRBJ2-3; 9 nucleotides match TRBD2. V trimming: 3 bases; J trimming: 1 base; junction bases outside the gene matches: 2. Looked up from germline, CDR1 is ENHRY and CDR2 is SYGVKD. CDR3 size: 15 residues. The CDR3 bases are TGTGCCATCAGTGACGGCGGGGGGGGCACAGATACGCAGTATTTT. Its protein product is CAISDGGGGTDTQYF.